These T cell receptor beta chains were read from a single sample in a study of shared clonotypes between healthy human individuals. The data were produced by immunoSEQ multiplex PCR, yet TCRdb's version contains in-frame clones alone and is incomplete. There are 980,000 or so clones in the sample; over 75% occur only once, and nearly 1.5% lies in the top ten. Material for sequencing was memory CD4+ T cells sorted from blood. The receptor set was obtained from a man aged 18 to 29 in good health. The CDR3 runs from the conserved cysteine through the conserved F or W. D genes are given only for firm matches. Rows give clone size only sometimes, using once, few, many, or a class for an expanded clone.

few | TRBJ2-5 | NA | TRBV7-2 | TGTGCCAGCAGCCGGAGGGAGACCCAGTACTTC | CASSRRETQYF
NA | TRBJ1-2 | NA | TRBV7-2 | TGTGCCAGCAGCTTAAGTGAGGGTAGGGGCTACACCTTC | CASSLSEGRGYTF
NA | TRBJ1-4 | TRBD1 | TRBV5-6 | TGTGCCAGCAGCTTGGGGGACAGAGCAACTAATGAAAAACTGTTTTTT | CASSLGDRATNEKLFF
NA | TRBJ1-1 | NA | TRBV2 | TGTGCCAGCAGTGAAGCTGGGAGGAACACTGAAGCTTTCTTT | CASSEAGRNTEAFF
NA | TRBJ2-5 | TRBD1 | TRBV4-3 | TGCGCCAGCAGCCTTAAACAGGGGGAGACCCAGTACTTC | CASSLKQGETQYF
NA | TRBJ2-3 | TRBD2 | TRBV5-1 | TGCGCCAGCAGCTTGGGAAGGACTAGCGGGAGAAAGGGAGGCACAGATACGCAGTATTTT | CASSLGRTSGRKGGTDTQYF
NA | TRBJ1-4 | NA | TRBV2 | TGTGCCAGCGGGGAGGGGATTAGAAATGAAAAACTGTTTTTT | CASGEGIRNEKLFF
NA | TRBJ2-2 | TRBD2 | TRBV10-3 | TGTGCCATCACCAGGACTAGCGGGGGGACAAACACCGGGGAGCTGTTTTTT | CAITRTSGGTNTGELFF
NA | TRBJ2-5 | NA | TRBV18 | TGTGCCAGCTCACCACCCGCCAAGGAGACCCAGTACTTC | CASSPPAKETQYF
NA | TRBJ1-6 | NA | TRBV25-1 | TGTGCCAGCAGCGGGCAGGCCTATAATTCACCCCTCCACTTT | CASSGQAYNSPLHF
few | TRBJ1-1 | NA | TRBV30 | TGTGCCTGGGGTGCTGTGAGGACTGAAGCTTTCTTT | CAWGAVRTEAFF
NA | TRBJ2-6 | NA | TRBV10-3 | TGTGCCATCACTAGCCCCAAGCCGGGGGCCAACGTCCTGACTTTC | CAITSPKPGANVLTF
NA | TRBJ1-1 | NA | TRBV21-1 | TGTGCCAGCAGCAAGACGAGATTAGCTTTCTTT | CASSKTRLAFF
few | TRBJ1-1 | NA | TRBV18 | TGTGCCAGCTCACCCGGGTCGGCTGAAGCTTTCTTT | CASSPGSAEAFF
NA | TRBJ1-3 | NA | TRBV6-5 | TGTGCCAGCAACGGCCCCTCTGGAAACACCATATATTTT | CASNGPSGNTIYF
NA | TRBJ2-7 | TRBD2 | TRBV9 | TGTGCCAGCAGCGGACTGGGACTAGCGGGAACCTACGAGCAGTACTTC | CASSGLGLAGTYEQYF
NA | TRBJ1-4 | NA | TRBV5-1 | TGCGCCAGCAGCTTGGGACAGAGCCTTAATGAAAAACTGTTTTTT | CASSLGQSLNEKLFF
NA | TRBJ2-7 | TRBD1 | TRBV5-6 | TGTGCCAGCAGCTTCCGCCGAAGGACAGGGCCCAACGAGCAGTACTTC | CASSFRRRTGPNEQYF
NA | TRBJ2-2 | NA | TRBV10-3 | TGTGCCATCAGTGGCTTCGGTTGGGGGACCACCGATGTGGGCGGGGAGCTGTTTTTT | CAISGFGWGTTDVGGELFF
NA | TRBJ1-2 | NA | TRBV20-1 | TGCAGTGCTAGAGATAAGAATGGCTACACCTTC | CSARDKNGYTF
NA | TRBJ2-5 | NA | TRBV19 | TGTGCCAGTAGTATGTTTCGGGGAGAGACCCAGTACTTC | CASSMFRGETQYF
few | TRBJ2-5 | TRBD1 | TRBV9 | TGTGCCAGCAGCCCTGGGGACAGGGGAGAGACCCAGTACTTC | CASSPGDRGETQYF
NA | TRBJ2-6 | NA | TRBV7-9 | TGTGCCAGCAGCTCCGAGGCCAACGTCCTGACTTTC | CASSSEANVLTF
NA | TRBJ2-7 | TRBD1 | TRBV30 | TGTGCCTGGAGTCCGCTTTGGGACAGGGACTCCTACGAGCAGTACTTC | CAWSPLWDRDSYEQYF
NA | TRBJ1-1 | NA | TRBV19 | TGTGCCAGTAGTATACGGGGGGTCACTGAAGCTTTCTTT | CASSIRGVTEAFF
NA | TRBJ1-2 | NA | TRBV7-2 | TGTGCCAGCAGCTTGACTCAGTCCCCTGGCTACACCTTC | CASSLTQSPGYTF
NA | TRBJ2-3 | NA | TRBV4-1 | TGCGCCAGCAGCCAAGGAGCGGGCCCTGGGACAGATACGCAGTATTTT | CASSQGAGPGTDTQYF
NA | TRBJ2-7 | NA | TRBV9 | TGTGCCAGCAGCATAGACATGGGAGGCTACGAGCAGTACTTC | CASSIDMGGYEQYF
once | TRBJ2-2 | NA | TRBV30 | TGTGCCTGGGCCCTCGTCCCGGGCGGGGAGCTGTTTTTT | CAWALVPGGELFF
NA | TRBJ2-3 | NA | TRBV9 | TGTGCCAGCAGTGTACGCCAGGAGGCGGATACGCAGTATTTT | CASSVRQEADTQYF
NA | TRBJ1-6 | TRBD1 | TRBV9 | TGTGCCAGCAGCGTAATGGGACAGCTTAATTCACCCCTCCACTTT | CASSVMGQLNSPLHF
NA | TRBJ2-3 | TRBD2 | TRBV4-2 | TGTGCCAGCAGCCGGGGACTAGCGGGGGAACTCCCGAGCACAGATACGCAGTATTTT | CASSRGLAGELPSTDTQYF
NA | TRBJ1-5 | NA | TRBV19 | TGTGCCAGTAGTACCCTCACTTTTGACTCATATAGCAATCAGCCCCAGCATTTT | CASSTLTFDSYSNQPQHF
many | TRBJ2-1 | TRBD2 | TRBV30 | TGTGCCTGGGGCTCAGCCAGCGGGATGTACAATGAGCAGTTCTTC | CAWGSASGMYNEQFF
NA | TRBJ1-1 | NA | TRBV6-6 | TGTGCCAGCAGTTCCTCCGGGAGGACTGAAGCTTTCTTT | CASSSSGRTEAFF
few | TRBJ1-6 | NA | TRBV6-5 | TGTGCCAGCACCGGGGAGTCCTATAATTCACCCCTCCACTTT | CASTGESYNSPLHF
NA | TRBJ1-6 | NA | TRBV7-9 | TGTGCCAGCAGCTTTCAGGCCTCCTATAATTCACCCCTCCACTTT | CASSFQASYNSPLHF
NA | TRBJ2-2 | NA | TRBV2 | TGTGCCAGCGAGAGGGACACGGGTACCGGGGAGCTGTTTTTT | CASERDTGTGELFF
few | TRBJ2-1 | NA | TRBV7-2 | TGTGCCAGCAGCTTAGACAATGAGCAGTTCTTC | CASSLDNEQFF
NA | TRBJ2-3 | TRBD1 | TRBV5-1 | TGCGCCAGCAGCTCAACGGGCAGGGGGTCAAGCACAGATACGCAGTATTTT | CASSSTGRGSSTDTQYF
NA | TRBJ1-6 | NA | TRBV19 | TGTGCCAGTAGTATACCTGGGCGGTCACCCCTCCACTTT | CASSIPGRSPLHF
NA | TRBJ1-4 | NA | TRBV4-3 | TGCGCCAGCAGCCAAGGGGCCGGGATTTGGGAAAAACTGTTTTTT | CASSQGAGIWEKLFF
NA | TRBJ2-5 | TRBD2 | TRBV30 | TGTGCCTGGAGTAAAGCGGGGGGGAGAGAGACCCAGTACTTC | CAWSKAGGRETQYF
NA | TRBJ2-6 | NA | TRBV5-1 | TGCGCCAGCAGCTTGGGCAACTCTGGGGCCAACGTCCTGACTTTC | CASSLGNSGANVLTF
NA | TRBJ2-3 | NA | TRBV6-1 | TGTGCCAGCAGTGGAGGCCCGTCAAACACAGATACGCAGTATTTT | CASSGGPSNTDTQYF
NA | TRBJ2-4 | NA | TRBV18 | TGTGCCAGCTCAACGGGGAAAAACATTCAGTACTTC | CASSTGKNIQYF
few | TRBJ1-1 | NA | TRBV5-1 | TGCGCCAGCAGCTTTACAACGAACACTGAAGCTTTCTTT | CASSFTTNTEAFF
NA | TRBJ1-5 | NA | TRBV19 | TGTGCCAGTGGAGGGACTGGCAATCAGCCCCAGCATTTT | CASGGTGNQPQHF
once | TRBJ2-7 | TRBD1 | TRBV4-1 | TGCGCCAGCAGCCAAGGGGGACAGGGGGGTTACGAGCAGTACTTC | CASSQGGQGGYEQYF
few | TRBJ1-1 | NA | TRBV7-2 | TGTGCCAGCAGCTTAGTCGGGGCGGGAGAAGCTTTCTTT | CASSLVGAGEAFF
NA | TRBJ2-7 | NA | TRBV11-2 | TGTGCCAGCAGCTTAGCACAGTCCTCCTACGAGCAGTACTTC | CASSLAQSSYEQYF
once | TRBJ1-4 | NA | TRBV12-5 | TGTGCTAGTGGTTTTCCAAGAGGGGGAACTAATGAAAAACTGTTTTTT | CASGFPRGGTNEKLFF
NA | TRBJ1-2 | NA | TRBV5-1 | TGCGCCAGCAGCTTGGCCTCCCCCAGACAGGATGGCTACACCTTC | CASSLASPRQDGYTF